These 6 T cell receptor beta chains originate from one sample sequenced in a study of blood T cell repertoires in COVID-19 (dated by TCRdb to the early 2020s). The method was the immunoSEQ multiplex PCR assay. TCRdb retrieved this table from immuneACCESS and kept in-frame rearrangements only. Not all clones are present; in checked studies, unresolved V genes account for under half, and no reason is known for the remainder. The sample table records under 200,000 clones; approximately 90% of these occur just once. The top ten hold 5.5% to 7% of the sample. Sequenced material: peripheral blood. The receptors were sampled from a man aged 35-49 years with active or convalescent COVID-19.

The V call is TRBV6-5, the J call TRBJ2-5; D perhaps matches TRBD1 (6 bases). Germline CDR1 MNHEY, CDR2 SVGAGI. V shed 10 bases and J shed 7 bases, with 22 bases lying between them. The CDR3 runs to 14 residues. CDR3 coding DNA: TGTGCCACGAGCACGGGACAACCCCAGGGGACCCAGTACTTC. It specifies CATSTGQPQGTQYF.

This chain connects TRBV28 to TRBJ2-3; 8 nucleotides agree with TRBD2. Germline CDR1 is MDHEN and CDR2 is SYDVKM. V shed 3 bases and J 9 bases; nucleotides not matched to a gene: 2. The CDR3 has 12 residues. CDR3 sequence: CASSFRGGTQYF. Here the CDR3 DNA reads TGTGCCAGCAGTTTTCGGGGGGGCACGCAGTATTTT.

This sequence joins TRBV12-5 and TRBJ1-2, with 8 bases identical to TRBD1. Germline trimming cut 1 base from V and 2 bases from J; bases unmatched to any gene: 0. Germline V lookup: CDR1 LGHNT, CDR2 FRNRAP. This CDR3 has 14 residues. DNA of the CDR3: TGTGCTAGTGGTTTGGGGACAGGGAACTATGGCTACACCTTC. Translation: CASGLGTGNYGYTF. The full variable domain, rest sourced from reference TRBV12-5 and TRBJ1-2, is DARVTQTPRHKVTEMGQEVTMRCQPILGHNTVFWYRQTMMQGLELLAYFRNRAPLDDSGMPKDRFSAEMPDATLATLKIQPSEPRDSAVYFCASGLGTGNYGYTFGSGTRLTVV.

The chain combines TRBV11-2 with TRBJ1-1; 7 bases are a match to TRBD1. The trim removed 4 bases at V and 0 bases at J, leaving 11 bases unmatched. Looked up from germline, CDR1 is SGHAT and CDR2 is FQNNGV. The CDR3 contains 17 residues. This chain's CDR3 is CASSSRYTGVVNTEAFF. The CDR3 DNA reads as TGTGCCAGCAGCTCCCGATACACAGGGGTGGTGAACACTGAAGCTTTCTTT.

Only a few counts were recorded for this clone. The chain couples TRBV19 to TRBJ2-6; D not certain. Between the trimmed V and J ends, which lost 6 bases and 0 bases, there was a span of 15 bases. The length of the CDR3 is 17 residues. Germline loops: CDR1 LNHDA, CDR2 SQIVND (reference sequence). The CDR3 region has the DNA TGTGCCAGTAGAAACAGTGAAATTCGCTCTGGGGCCAACGTCCTGACTTTC. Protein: CASRNSEIRSGANVLTF.

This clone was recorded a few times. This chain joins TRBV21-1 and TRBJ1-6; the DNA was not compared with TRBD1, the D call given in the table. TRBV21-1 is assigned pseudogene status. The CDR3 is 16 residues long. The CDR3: CASSKGGRAHHSPLHF. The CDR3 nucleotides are TGTGCCAGCAGCAAAGGGGGCAGGGCCCACCATTCACCCCTCCACTTT.